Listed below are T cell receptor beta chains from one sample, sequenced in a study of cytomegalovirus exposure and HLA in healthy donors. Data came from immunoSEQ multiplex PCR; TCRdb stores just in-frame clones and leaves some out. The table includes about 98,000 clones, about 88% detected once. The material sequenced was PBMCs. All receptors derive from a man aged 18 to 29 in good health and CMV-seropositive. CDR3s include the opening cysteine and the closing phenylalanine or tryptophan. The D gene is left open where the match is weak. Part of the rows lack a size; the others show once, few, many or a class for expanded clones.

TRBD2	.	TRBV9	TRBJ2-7	CASEQGLAGVEQYF	TGTGCCAGCGAACAGGGACTAGCGGGAGTCGAGCAGTACTTC
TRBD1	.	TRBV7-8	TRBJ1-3	CASSQDRGRNTIYF	TGTGCCAGCAGCCAGGACAGGGGTAGAAACACCATATATTTT
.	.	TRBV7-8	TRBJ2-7	CASSLVAATYEQYF	TGTGCCAGCAGCTTAGTGGCGGCTACCTACGAGCAGTACTTC
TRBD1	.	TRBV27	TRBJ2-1	CASSLGTGGNEQFF	TGTGCCAGCAGTTTGGGGACAGGAGGGAATGAGCAGTTCTTC
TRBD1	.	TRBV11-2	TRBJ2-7	CASSSGRTGTYEQYF	TGTGCCAGCAGCTCGGGACGGACAGGGACCTACGAGCAGTACTTC
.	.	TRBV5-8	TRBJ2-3	CASSQNRPPGATDTQYF	TGTGCCAGCAGCCAAAATAGACCCCCTGGGGCCACAGATACGCAGTATTTT
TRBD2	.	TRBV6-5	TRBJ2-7	CASSTGLLPYEQYF	TGTGCCAGCAGTACGGGACTATTACCCTACGAGCAGTACTTC
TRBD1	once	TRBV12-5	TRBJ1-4	CASGWTGFLFF	TGTGCTAGTGGTTGGACAGGGTTTCTGTTTTTT
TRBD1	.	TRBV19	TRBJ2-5	CASSNRDRDVTQYF	TGTGCCAGTAGTAACCGAGACAGGGACGTGACCCAGTACTTC
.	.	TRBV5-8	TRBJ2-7	CASSLAREQYF	TGTGCCAGCAGCTTGGCTCGCGAGCAGTACTTC
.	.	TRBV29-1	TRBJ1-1	CSVDGQGGTEAFF	TGCAGCGTTGATGGACAAGGGGGCACTGAAGCTTTCTTT
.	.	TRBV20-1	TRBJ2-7	CSASRSYEQYF	TGCAGTGCTAGTCGTTCCTACGAGCAGTACTTC
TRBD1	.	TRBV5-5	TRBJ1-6	CASSLHSGQGRISPLHF	TGTGCCAGCAGCTTACACTCGGGACAGGGTCGTATTTCACCCCTCCACTTT
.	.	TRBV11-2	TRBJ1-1	CASSYAGVGEAFF	TGTGCCAGCAGCTATGCGGGGGTAGGCGAAGCTTTCTTT
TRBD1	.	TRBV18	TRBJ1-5	CASSTRGHQPQHF	TGTGCCAGCTCGACCAGGGGGCATCAGCCCCAGCATTTT
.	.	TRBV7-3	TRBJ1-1	CASSSGAAGINTEAFF	TGTGCCAGCAGCTCTGGGGCAGCGGGTATAAACACTGAAGCTTTCTTT
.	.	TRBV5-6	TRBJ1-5	CASSVLSEGNQPQHF	TGTGCCAGCAGCGTACTTAGTGAGGGCAATCAGCCCCAGCATTTT
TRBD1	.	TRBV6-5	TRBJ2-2	CASRTQGGNTGELFF	TGTGCCAGCAGAACACAGGGGGGGAACACCGGGGAGCTGTTTTTT
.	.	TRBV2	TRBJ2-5	CASSPLTGSGETQYF	TGTGCCAGCAGCCCCCTAACAGGGTCCGGAGAGACCCAGTACTTC
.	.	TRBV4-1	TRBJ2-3	CASSQDRAGGTDTQYF	TGCGCCAGCAGCCAAGATAGGGCAGGGGGCACAGATACGCAGTATTTT
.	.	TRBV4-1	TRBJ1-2	CASSQGPLEGNGYTF	TGCGCCAGCAGCCAAGGACCGCTAGAAGGAAATGGCTACACCTTC
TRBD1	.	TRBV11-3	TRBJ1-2	CASSLRHMQGAGYGYTF	TGTGCCAGCAGCCTACGACATATGCAGGGGGCAGGCTATGGCTACACCTTC
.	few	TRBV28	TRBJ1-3	CASTAPVSGNTIYF	TGTGCCAGCACCGCACCGGTCTCTGGAAACACCATATATTTT
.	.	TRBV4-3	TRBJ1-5	CASSQQGGQPQHF	TGCGCCAGCAGCCAACAGGGTGGACAGCCCCAGCATTTT
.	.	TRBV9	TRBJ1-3	CASSARGSPSGNTIYF	TGTGCCAGCAGCGCCAGGGGTTCTCCCTCTGGAAACACCATATATTTT
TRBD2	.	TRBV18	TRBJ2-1	CASSPGTSGQSSYNEQFF	TGTGCCAGCTCACCTGGGACTAGCGGGCAGAGCTCCTACAATGAGCAGTTCTTC
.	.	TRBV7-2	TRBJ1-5	CASSLGGGRQPQHF	TGTGCCAGCAGCTTAGGAGGGGGAAGACAGCCCCAGCATTTT
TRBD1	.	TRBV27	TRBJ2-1	CASSRGQDNNEQFF	TGTGCCAGCAGCCGGGGACAGGACAACAATGAGCAGTTCTTC
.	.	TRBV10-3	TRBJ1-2	CAISGVEGENNYGYTF	TGTGCCATCAGTGGGGTGGAAGGAGAGAATAACTATGGCTACACCTTC
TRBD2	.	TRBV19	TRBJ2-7	CASSTPIAGSSYEQYF	TGTGCCAGTAGTACGCCGATAGCGGGAAGCTCCTACGAGCAGTACTTC
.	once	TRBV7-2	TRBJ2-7	CASSPGWMKYEQYF	TGTGCCAGCAGCCCAGGGTGGATGAAGTACGAGCAGTACTTC
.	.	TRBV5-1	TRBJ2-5	CASSFASQETQYF	TGCGCCAGCAGTTTCGCCAGCCAAGAGACCCAGTACTTC
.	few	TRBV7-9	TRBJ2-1	CASSHRVRSYNEQFF	TGTGCCAGCAGCCACAGGGTCCGCTCCTACAATGAGCAGTTCTTC
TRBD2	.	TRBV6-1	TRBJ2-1	CASSPIAGGYNEQFF	TGTGCCAGCAGTCCGATAGCGGGAGGTTACAATGAGCAGTTCTTC
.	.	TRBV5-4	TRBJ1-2	CASSLPGGPNYGYTF	TGTGCCAGCAGCTTGCCCGGGGGGCCGAACTATGGCTACACCTTC
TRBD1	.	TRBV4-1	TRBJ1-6	CASSQETGGINSPLHF	TGCGCCAGCAGCCAAGAAACAGGGGGCATTAATTCACCCCTCCACTTT
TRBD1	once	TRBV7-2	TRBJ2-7	CASSRPSTGNYEQYF	TGTGCCAGCAGCCGACCCTCGACAGGGAATTACGAGCAGTACTTC
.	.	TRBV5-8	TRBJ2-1	CASSLVYNEQFF	TGTGCCAGCAGCTTGGTATACAATGAGCAGTTCTTC